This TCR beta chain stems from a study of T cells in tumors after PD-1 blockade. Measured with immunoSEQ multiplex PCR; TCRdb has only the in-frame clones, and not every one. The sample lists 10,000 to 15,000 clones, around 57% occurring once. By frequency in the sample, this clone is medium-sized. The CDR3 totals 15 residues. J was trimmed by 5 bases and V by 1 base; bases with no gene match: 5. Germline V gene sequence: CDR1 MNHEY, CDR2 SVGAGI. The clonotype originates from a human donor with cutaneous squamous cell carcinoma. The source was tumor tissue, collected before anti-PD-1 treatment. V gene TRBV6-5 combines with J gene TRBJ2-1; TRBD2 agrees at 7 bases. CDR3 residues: CASSYFPSGNNEQFF. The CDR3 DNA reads TGTGCCAGCAGTTACTTTCCTAGCGGAAACAATGAGCAGTTCTTC.